This T cell receptor beta chain was retrieved from a study of identical twins. Findings and caveats of the study: Fewer insertions characterized abundant cord blood beta clonotypes, whereas memory repertoires showed none.

This CDR3 has 17 amino acids. Germline values: CDR1 SGHTA, CDR2 FQGNSA. The V end lost 7 bases, the J end lost 0 bases, and 20 bases lay between the germline ends. The authors used template switching to add a universal primer site and gave cDNA unique molecular identifiers. TCRdb re-called the 5' RACE reads through MiXCR, storing one row per CDR3 protein. This table holds roughly 570,000 distinct CDR3 sequences, more than 9% found once. This clonotype was seen more than once but under ten times. Its target is unknown. These data were also filed under a second study, of yellow fever vaccine responses in identical twins.

This chain joins TRBV7-2 and TRBJ2-3; D is possibly TRBD2 (6 bases). Sequencing was done on a sample of PBMCs. This clonotype was sampled from a woman aged 18-29 years in good health. DNA for the CDR3: TGTGCCAGCATGATAAGACAAGCGGGCCTTAGCACAGATACGCAGTATTTT. It yields the protein CASMIRQAGLSTDTQYF.